The text below deals with one TCR beta chain. Germline V CDR1 and CDR2: SGHRS, YFSETQ. The CDR3 has 14 residues. Trimming pared 0 bases from V and 3 bases from J, leaving 7 bases between. This sample is drawn from a study of cytomegalovirus exposure and HLA in healthy donors. In the PCR, 60 Vbeta and 13 Jbeta primers were used. In the study's own analysis: Around 11 million shared chains were among approximately 80 million unique TCR beta chains counted in a later analysis. The assay was immunoSEQ multiplex PCR, and TCRdb's table has in-frame clones only and misses some. V and J calls plus clone size are reproduced from that table; the DNA served to infer D and trimming. This table holds 85,000 to 130,000 clones, 65% to 80% found once.

The sequencing input was PBMCs. J is TRBJ1-5 and V is TRBV5-1; unclear D gene. This clonotype originated in a male donor in good health and CMV-seropositive. CDR3: CASSLEHPNQPQHF. The CDR3 nucleotides read TGCGCCAGCAGCTTGGAACACCCCAATCAGCCCCAGCATTTT.